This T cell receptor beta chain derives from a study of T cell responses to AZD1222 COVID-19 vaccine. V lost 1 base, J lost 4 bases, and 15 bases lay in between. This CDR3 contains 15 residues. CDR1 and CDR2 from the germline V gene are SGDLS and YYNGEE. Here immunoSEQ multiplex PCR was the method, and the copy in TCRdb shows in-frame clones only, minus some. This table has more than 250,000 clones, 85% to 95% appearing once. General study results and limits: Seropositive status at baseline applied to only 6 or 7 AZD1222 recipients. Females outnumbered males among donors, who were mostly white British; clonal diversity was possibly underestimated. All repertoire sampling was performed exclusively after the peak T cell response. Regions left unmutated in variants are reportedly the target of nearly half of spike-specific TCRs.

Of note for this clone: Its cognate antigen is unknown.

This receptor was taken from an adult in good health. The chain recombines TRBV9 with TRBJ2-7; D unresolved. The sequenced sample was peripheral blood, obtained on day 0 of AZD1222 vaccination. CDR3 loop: CASSVNEGPIYEQYF. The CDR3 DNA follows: TGTGCCAGCAGCGTAAACGAAGGCCCCATTTACGAGCAGTACTTC.